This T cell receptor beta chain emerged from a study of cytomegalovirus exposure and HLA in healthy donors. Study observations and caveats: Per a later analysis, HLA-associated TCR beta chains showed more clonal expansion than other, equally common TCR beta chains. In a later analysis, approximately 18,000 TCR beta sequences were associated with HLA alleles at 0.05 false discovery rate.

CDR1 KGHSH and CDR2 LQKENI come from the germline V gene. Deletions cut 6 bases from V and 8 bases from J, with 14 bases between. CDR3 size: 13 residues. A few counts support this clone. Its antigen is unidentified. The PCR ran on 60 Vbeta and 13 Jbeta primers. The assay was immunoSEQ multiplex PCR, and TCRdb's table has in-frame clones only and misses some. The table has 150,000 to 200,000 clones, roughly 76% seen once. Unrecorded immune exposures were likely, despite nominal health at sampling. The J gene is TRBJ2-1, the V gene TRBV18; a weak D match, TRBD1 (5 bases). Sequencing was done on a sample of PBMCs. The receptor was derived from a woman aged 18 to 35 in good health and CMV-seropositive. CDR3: CASSQRQIDEQFF. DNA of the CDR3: TGTGCCAGCTCGCAACGACAGATCGATGAGCAGTTCTTC.